This T cell receptor (beta chain) came from a study of type 1 and type 2 diabetes patients. Study conclusions and caveats: Type 2 diabetes and control V and J usage correlated highly, around 0.97.

Unmatched junction bases numbered 1, after V lost 1 base and J lost 7 bases. CDR1 and CDR2 from the germline V gene are SGHTA and FQGNSA. The CDR3 is 14 amino acids. Genomic DNA was the PCR template. Amplification of the beta chain CDR3 used 30 forward and 13 reverse multiplex primers. TCRdb ran MiXCR on the multiplex PCR reads and lists one entry per CDR3 protein. Of some 250,000 distinct CDR3 sequences listed, approximately 50% are singletons. A word on this clonotype: As yet, its antigen is unknown.

The receptor was derived from a young man with type 2 diabetes. The sample taken for sequencing was peripheral blood mononuclear cells (PBMCs). V and J are TRBV7-2 and TRBJ2-2, with 9 bases that match TRBD2. CDR3: CASSLVAGDGELFF. The CDR3 nucleotides are TGTGCCAGCAGCTTAGTAGCGGGGGACGGGGAGCTGTTTTTT.